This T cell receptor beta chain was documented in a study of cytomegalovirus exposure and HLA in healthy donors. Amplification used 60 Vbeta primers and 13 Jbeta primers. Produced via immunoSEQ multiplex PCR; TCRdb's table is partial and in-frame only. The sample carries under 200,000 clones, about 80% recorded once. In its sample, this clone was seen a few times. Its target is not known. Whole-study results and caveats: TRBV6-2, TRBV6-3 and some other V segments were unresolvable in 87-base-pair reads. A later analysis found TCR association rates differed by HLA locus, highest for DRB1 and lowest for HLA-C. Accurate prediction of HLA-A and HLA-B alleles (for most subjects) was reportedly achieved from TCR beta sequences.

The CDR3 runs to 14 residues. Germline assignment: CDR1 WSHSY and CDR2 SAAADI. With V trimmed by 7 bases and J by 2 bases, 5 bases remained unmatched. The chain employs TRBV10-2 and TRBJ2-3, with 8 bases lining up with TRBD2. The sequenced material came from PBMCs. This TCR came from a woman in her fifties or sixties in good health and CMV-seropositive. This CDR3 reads CASKLAGNTDTQYF. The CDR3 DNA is TGCGCCAGCAAATTAGCGGGGAACACAGATACGCAGTATTTT.